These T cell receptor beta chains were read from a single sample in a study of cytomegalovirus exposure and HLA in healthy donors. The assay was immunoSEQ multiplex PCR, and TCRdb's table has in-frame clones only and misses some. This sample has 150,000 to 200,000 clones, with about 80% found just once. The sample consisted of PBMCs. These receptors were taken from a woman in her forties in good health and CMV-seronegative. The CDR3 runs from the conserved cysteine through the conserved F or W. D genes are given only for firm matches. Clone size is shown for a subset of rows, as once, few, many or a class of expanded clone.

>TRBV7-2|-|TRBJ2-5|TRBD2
CASSRRDYQTQYF
TGTGCCAGCAGCCGAAGGGACTACCAGACCCAGTACTTC
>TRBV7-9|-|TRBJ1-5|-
CASSFPRGQPQHF
TGTGCCAGCAGCTTCCCCCGGGGGCAGCCCCAGCATTTT
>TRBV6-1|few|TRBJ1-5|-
CASSRGTAVGPQHF
TGTGCCAGCAGCCGGGGGACTGCGGTGGGGCCCCAGCATTTT
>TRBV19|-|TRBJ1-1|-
CASGGSGEGNTEAFF
TGTGCCAGTGGTGGGTCCGGGGAGGGGAACACTGAAGCTTTCTTT
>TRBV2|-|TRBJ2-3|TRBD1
CASSVERTGGFADTQYF
TGTGCCAGCAGCGTTGAACGGACAGGGGGTTTTGCAGATACGCAGTATTTT
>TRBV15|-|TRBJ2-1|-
CATSEGGRPSTRHWVEQFF
TGTGCCACCAGCGAAGGAGGAAGGCCCTCTACAAGGCACTGGGTTGAGCAGTTCTTC
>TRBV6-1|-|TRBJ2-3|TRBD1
CASSEGRTGRNTQYF
TGTGCCAGCAGTGAAGGCCGGACAGGGCGGAATACGCAGTATTTT
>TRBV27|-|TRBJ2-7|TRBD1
CASSFTGTGRGYEQYF
TGTGCCAGCAGTTTTACCGGGACAGGGAGGGGCTACGAGCAGTACTTC
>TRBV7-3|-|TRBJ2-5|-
CASSLTAGGPETQYF
TGTGCCAGCAGCTTAACGGCCGGGGGGCCAGAGACCCAGTACTTC
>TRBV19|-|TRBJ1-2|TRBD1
CASSPGQGGYTF
TGTGCCAGTAGTCCCGGACAGGGTGGCTACACCTTC
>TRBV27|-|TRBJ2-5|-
CASSLWGPDNQETQYF
TGTGCCAGCAGTTTATGGGGCCCGGACAACCAAGAGACCCAGTACTTC
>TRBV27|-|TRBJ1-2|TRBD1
CASSLSPPTQGNYGYTF
TGTGCCAGCAGTCTATCTCCGCCTACACAGGGGAACTATGGCTACACCTTC
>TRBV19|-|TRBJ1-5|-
CASSTFLVTGTYSNQPQHF
TGTGCCAGTAGTACATTTCTCGTTACAGGGACATATAGCAATCAGCCCCAGCATTTT
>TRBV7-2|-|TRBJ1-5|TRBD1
CASSRTGDQPQHF
TGTGCCAGCAGCCGCACAGGGGATCAGCCCCAGCATTTT
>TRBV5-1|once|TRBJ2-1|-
CASSPGTQGLNEQFF
TGCGCCAGCAGCCCGGGAACTCAAGGGCTCAATGAGCAGTTCTTC
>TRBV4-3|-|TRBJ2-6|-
CASSQDLAGTGANVLTF
TGCGCCAGCAGCCAAGATCTGGCAGGGACTGGGGCCAACGTCCTGACTTTC
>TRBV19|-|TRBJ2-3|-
CASSIGARPTDTQYF
TGTGCCAGTAGTATAGGGGCAAGACCCACAGATACGCAGTATTTT
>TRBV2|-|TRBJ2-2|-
CASTRERGTGELFF
TGTGCCAGCACGAGGGAGCGAGGGACCGGGGAGCTGTTTTTT
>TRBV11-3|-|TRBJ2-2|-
CASSLRNTGELFF
TGTGCCAGCAGCTTGCGGAACACCGGGGAGCTGTTTTTT
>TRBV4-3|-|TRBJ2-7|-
CASSRVVGGSYEQYF
TGCGCCAGCAGCCGAGTTGTGGGGGGCTCCTACGAGCAGTACTTC
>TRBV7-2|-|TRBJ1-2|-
CASSLGGGANYGYTF
TGTGCCAGCAGCTTAGGAGGAGGCGCTAACTATGGCTACACCTTC
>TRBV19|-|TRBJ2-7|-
CASSSPAYEQYF
TGTGCCAGTAGTTCCCCAGCCTACGAGCAGTACTTC
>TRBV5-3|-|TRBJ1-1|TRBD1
CARSQDRGMNTEAFF
TGTGCCAGAAGCCAAGACAGGGGGATGAACACTGAAGCTTTCTTT
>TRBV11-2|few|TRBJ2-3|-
CASSSSTDTQYF
TGTGCCAGCAGCTCCTCCACAGATACGCAGTATTTT
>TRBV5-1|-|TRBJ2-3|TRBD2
CASSSRTSGTDTQYF
TGCGCCAGCAGCTCAAGGACTAGCGGCACAGATACGCAGTATTTT
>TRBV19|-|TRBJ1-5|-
CASSIASAEGPQHF
TGTGCCAGTAGTATCGCCTCCGCCGAGGGGCCCCAGCATTTT
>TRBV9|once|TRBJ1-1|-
CASSVVGGVTEAFF
TGTGCCAGCAGCGTAGTAGGGGGGGTAACTGAAGCTTTCTTT
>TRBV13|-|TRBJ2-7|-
CASSLGGLPYEQYF
TGTGCCAGCAGCTTAGGTGGACTCCCCTACGAGCAGTACTTC
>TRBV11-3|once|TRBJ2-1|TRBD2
CASSSRSGRAHEQFF
TGTGCCAGCAGCTCTCGCAGCGGGAGGGCCCATGAGCAGTTCTTC
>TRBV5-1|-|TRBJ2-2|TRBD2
CASSLTSGRTGELFF
TGCGCCAGCAGCTTGACTAGCGGGCGAACCGGGGAGCTGTTTTTT
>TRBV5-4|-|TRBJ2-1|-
CASSLLISSSYNEQFF
TGTGCCAGCAGCCTCCTGATATCGAGCTCCTACAATGAGCAGTTCTTC
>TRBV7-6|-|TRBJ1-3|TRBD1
CASTLGVQGAGNTIYF
TGTGCCAGCACCCTAGGGGTCCAGGGGGCTGGAAACACCATATATTTT
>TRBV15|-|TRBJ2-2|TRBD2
CATSALAGVNTGELFF
TGTGCCACCAGCGCCCTAGCGGGGGTGAACACCGGGGAGCTGTTTTTT
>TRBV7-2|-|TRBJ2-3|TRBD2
CASSAGTSDTQYF
TGTGCCAGCAGCGCCGGGACTAGCGATACGCAGTATTTT
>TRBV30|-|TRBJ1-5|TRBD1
CAWNDRDLSRPRHF
TGTGCCTGGAATGACAGGGACCTCAGTCGCCCCCGGCATTTT
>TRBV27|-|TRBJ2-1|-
CASSISGPWDNEQFF
TGTGCCAGCAGCATTAGCGGTCCTTGGGACAATGAGCAGTTCTTC
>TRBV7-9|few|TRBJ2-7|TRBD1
CSSSTSLGQGVLVYEQYF
TGTTCCAGCAGCACCTCGCTCGGACAGGGGGTTCTTGTCTACGAGCAGTACTTC
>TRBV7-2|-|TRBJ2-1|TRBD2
CASSLSGVYNEQFF
TGTGCCAGCAGCCTTAGCGGGGTTTACAATGAGCAGTTCTTC
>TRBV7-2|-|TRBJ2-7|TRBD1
CASSLLGTGRLSEQYF
TGTGCCAGCAGCTTACTCGGGACAGGGCGATTAAGCGAGCAGTACTTC
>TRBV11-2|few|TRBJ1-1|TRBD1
CASSLQQGGDTEAFF
TGTGCCAGCAGCCTGCAACAGGGGGGGGACACTGAAGCTTTCTTT
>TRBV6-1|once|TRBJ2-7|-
CASSELGLYEQYF
TGTGCCAGCAGTGAACTGGGCCTCTACGAGCAGTACTTC
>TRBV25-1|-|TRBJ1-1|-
CASSDPGWGDTEAFF
TGTGCCAGCAGTGACCCCGGTTGGGGGGACACTGAAGCTTTCTTT
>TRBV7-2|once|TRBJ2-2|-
CASSIVPDTGELFF
TGTGCCAGCAGCATAGTTCCGGACACCGGGGAGCTGTTTTTT
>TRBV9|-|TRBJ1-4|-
CASSAGTYNEKLFF
TGTGCCAGCAGCGCCGGGACATACAATGAAAAACTGTTTTTT
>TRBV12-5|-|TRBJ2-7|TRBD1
CASGSDRGQHEQYF
TGTGCTAGTGGCTCGGACAGGGGGCAACACGAGCAGTACTTC
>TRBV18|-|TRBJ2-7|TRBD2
CASSASIGGGIDEQYF
TGTGCCAGCTCAGCCTCGATCGGGGGGGGGATCGACGAGCAGTACTTC
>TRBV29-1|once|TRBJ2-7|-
CSVEGLGLDAYEQYF
TGCAGCGTTGAAGGGTTAGGCCTAGACGCCTACGAGCAGTACTTC
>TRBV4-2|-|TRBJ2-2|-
CASSQGFAAGSNTGELFF
TGTGCCAGCAGCCAAGGTTTCGCGGCGGGTTCGAACACCGGGGAGCTGTTTTTT
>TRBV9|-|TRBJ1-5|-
CASSVGENQPQHF
TGTGCCAGCAGCGTAGGAGAGAATCAGCCCCAGCATTTT
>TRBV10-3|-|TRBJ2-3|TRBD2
CAITRGGSGTDTQYF
TGTGCCATCACCCGTGGCGGGAGCGGGACAGATACGCAGTATTTT
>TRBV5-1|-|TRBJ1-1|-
CASSESLNTEAFF
TGCGCCAGCAGCGAAAGCTTGAACACTGAAGCTTTCTTT
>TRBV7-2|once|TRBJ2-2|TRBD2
CASSLSGTSKVGELFF
TGTGCCAGCAGTCTAAGCGGGACTAGTAAAGTCGGGGAGCTGTTTTTT
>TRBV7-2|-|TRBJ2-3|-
CASTSHRGTDTQYF
TGTGCCAGCACTAGCCATCGAGGCACAGATACGCAGTATTTT
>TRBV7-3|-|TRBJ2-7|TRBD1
CASSLWGQGRYEQYF
TGTGCCAGCAGCTTATGGGGACAGGGGCGCTACGAGCAGTACTTC
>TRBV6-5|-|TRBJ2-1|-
CASSRQGGYNEQFF
TGTGCCAGCAGCCGACAGGGAGGCTACAATGAGCAGTTCTTC
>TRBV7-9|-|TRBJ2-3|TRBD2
CASSLTSVEADTQYF
TGTGCCAGCAGCTTGACTAGCGTGGAGGCAGATACGCAGTATTTT
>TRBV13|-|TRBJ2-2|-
CASTLTRVSGELFF
TGTGCCAGCACCTTAACCAGGGTCTCCGGGGAGCTGTTTTTT
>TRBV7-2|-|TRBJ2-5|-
CASRSQETQYF
TGTGCCAGCAGGTCACAAGAGACCCAGTACTTC
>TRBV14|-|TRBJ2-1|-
CASSPVGRDYNEQFF
TGTGCCAGCAGCCCCGTCGGGCGGGATTACAATGAGCAGTTCTTC